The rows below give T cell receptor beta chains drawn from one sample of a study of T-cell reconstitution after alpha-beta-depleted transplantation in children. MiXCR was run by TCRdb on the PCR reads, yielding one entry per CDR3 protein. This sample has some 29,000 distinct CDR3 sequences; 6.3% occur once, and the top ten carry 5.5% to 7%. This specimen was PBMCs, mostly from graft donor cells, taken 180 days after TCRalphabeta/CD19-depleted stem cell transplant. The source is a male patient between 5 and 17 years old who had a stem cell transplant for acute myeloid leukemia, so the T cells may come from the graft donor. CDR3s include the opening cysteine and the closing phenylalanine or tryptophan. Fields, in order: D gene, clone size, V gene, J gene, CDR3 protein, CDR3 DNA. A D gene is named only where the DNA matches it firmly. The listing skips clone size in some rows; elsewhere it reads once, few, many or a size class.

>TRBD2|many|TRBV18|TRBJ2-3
CASSPELAGSTDTQYF
TGTGCCAGCTCACCAGAGCTAGCGGGTAGCACAGATACGCAGTATTTT
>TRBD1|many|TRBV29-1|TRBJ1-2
CSVARDSANYGYTF
TGCAGCGTTGCCAGGGACAGTGCTAACTATGGCTACACCTTC
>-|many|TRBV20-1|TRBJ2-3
CSARSGRTDTQYF
TGCAGTGCTCGAAGCGGACGCACAGATACGCAGTATTTT
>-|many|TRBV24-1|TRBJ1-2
CATSDRGLRRYGYTF
TGTGCCACCAGTGATAGGGGTTTAAGGAGGTATGGCTACACCTTC
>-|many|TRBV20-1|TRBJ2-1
CSPILNEQFF
TGCAGTCCCATCCTCAATGAGCAGTTCTTC
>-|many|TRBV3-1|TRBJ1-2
CASSPLPNYGYTF
TGTGCCAGCAGCCCCCTTCCTAACTATGGCTACACCTTC
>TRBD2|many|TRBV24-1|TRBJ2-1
CATFRWTSGRAQYNEQFF
TGTGCCACCTTCAGGTGGACTAGCGGGAGGGCCCAATACAATGAGCAGTTCTTC
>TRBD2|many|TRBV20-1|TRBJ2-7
CSAPSGRAYEQYF
TGCAGTGCTCCCAGCGGGAGGGCCTACGAGCAGTACTTC
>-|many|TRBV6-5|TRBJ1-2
CASSYSRGSSGGYTF
TGTGCCAGCAGTTACTCCCGGGGCAGTTCGGGTGGCTACACCTTC
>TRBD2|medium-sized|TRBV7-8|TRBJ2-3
CASRAGSTDTQYF
TGTGCCAGCAGAGCGGGGTCCACAGATACGCAGTATTTT
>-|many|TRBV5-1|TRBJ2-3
CASSSAANQDTQYF
TGCGCCAGCAGCTCCGCGGCCAATCAAGATACGCAGTATTTT
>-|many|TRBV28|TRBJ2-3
CASTWTGADTQYF
TGTGCCAGCACTTGGACGGGTGCAGATACGCAGTATTTT
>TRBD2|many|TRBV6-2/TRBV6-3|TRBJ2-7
CASSYSRLAGGEQYF
TGTGCCAGCAGTTACTCAAGACTAGCGGGAGGCGAGCAGTACTTC
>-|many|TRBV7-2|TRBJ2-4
CASSSRGFLAKNIQYF
TGTGCCAGCAGCTCTCGGGGTTTTCTAGCCAAAAACATTCAGTACTTC
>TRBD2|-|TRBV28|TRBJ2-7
CALRGVSSYEQYF
TGTGCCTTACGGGGGGTGAGCTCCTACGAGCAGTACTTC
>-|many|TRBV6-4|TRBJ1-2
CASSQELNYGYTF
TGTGCCAGCAGCCAAGAATTAAACTATGGCTACACCTTC
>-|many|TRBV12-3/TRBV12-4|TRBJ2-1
CASSYALTRPLTRGEQFF
TGTGCCAGCAGTTACGCACTGACTAGGCCACTTACGAGGGGTGAGCAGTTCTTC
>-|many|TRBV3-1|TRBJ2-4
CASSQDSAGCLHAKNIQYF
TGTGCCAGCAGCCAAGATTCGGCAGGTTGCCTCCATGCCAAAAACATTCAGTACTTC
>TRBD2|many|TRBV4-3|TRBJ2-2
CASSQGATSGSFGGELFF
TGCGCCAGCAGCCAAGGGGCGACTAGCGGGTCCTTTGGGGGGGAGCTGTTTTTT
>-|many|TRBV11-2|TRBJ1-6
CASSLGGESSPLHF
TGTGCCAGCAGCTTAGGAGGGGAAAGTTCACCCCTCCACTTT
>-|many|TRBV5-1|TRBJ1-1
CASSLTGISNTEAFF
TGCGCCAGCAGCTTGACAGGGATCTCGAACACTGAAGCTTTCTTT
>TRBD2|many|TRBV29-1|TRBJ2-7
CSVEPGLEPYEQYF
TGCAGCGTGGAACCGGGACTAGAGCCCTACGAGCAGTACTTC